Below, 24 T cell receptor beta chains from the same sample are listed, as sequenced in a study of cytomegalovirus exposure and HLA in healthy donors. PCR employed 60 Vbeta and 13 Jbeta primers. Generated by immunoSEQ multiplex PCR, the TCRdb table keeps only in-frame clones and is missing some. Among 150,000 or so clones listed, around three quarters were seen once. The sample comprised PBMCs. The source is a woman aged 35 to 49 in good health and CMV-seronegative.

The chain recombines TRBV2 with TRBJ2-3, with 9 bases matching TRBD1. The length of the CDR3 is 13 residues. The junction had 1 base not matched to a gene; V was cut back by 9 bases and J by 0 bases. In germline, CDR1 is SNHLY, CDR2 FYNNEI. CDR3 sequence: CARDRGSTDTQYF. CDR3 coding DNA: TGTGCCAGGGACAGGGGAAGCACAGATACGCAGTATTTT.

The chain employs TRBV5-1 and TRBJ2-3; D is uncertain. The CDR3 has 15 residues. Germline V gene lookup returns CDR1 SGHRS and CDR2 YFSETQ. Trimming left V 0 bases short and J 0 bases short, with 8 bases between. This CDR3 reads CASSLAGSSTDTQYF. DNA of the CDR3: TGCGCCAGCAGCTTGGCAGGCAGCAGCACAGATACGCAGTATTTT.

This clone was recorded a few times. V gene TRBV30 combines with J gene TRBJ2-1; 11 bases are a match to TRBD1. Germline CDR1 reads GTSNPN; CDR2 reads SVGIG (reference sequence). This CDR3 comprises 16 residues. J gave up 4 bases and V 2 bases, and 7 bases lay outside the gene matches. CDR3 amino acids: CAWSSPGQGGYNEQFF. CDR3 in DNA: TGTGCCTGGAGTTCCCCGGGACAGGGGGGATACAATGAGCAGTTCTTC. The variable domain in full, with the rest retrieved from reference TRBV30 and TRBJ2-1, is SQTIHQWPATLVQPVGSPLSLECTVEGTSNPNLYWYRQAAGRGLQLLFYSVGIGQISSEVPQNLSASRPQDRQFILSSKKLLLSDSGFYLCAWSSPGQGGYNEQFFGPGTRLTVL.

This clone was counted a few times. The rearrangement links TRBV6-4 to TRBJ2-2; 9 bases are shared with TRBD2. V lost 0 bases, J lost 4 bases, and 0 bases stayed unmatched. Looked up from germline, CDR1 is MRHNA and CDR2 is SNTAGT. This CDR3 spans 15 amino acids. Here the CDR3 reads CASSDSSGSTGELFF. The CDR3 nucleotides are TGTGCCAGCAGTGACTCTAGCGGGAGCACCGGGGAGCTGTTTTTT.

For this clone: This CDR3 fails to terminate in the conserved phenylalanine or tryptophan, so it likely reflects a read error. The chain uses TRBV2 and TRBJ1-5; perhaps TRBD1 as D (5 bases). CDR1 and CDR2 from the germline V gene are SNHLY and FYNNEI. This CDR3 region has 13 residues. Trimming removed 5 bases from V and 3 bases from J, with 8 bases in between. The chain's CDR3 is CASSQGPNQPQHV. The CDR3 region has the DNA TGTGCCAGCAGTCAGGGCCCCAATCAGCCCCAGCATGTT.

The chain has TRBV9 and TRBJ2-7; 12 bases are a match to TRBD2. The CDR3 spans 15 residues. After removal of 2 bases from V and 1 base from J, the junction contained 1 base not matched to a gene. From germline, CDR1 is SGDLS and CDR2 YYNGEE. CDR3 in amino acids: CASSVTSGGSYEQYF. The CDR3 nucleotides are TGTGCCAGCAGCGTGACTAGCGGGGGATCCTACGAGCAGTACTTC.

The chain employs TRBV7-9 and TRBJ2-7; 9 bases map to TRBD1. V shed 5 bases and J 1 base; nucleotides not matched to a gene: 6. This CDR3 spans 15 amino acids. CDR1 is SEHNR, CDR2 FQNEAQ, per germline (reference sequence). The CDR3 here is CASSPRDRVSYEQYF. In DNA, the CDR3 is TGTGCCAGCAGCCCCCGGGACAGGGTTTCCTACGAGCAGTACTTC.

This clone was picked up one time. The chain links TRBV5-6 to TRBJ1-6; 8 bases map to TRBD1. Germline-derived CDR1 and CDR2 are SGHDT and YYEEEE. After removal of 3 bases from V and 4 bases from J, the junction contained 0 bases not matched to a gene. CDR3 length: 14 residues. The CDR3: CASSWDRYNSPLHF. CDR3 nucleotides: TGTGCCAGCAGCTGGGACAGGTATAATTCACCCCTCCACTTT. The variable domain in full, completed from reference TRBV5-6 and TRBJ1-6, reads DAGVTQSPTHLIKTRGQQVTLRCSPKSGHDTVSWYQQALGQGPQFIFQYYEEEERQRGNFPDRFSGHQFPNYSSELNVNALLLGDSALYLCASSWDRYNSPLHFGNGTRLTVT.

CDR3 protein: CASSATRDKMNTEAFF. CDR3 DNA sequence: TGCGCCAGCAGTGCTACTCGGGACAAGATGAACACTGAAGCTTTCTTT. This chain uses TRBV10-1 with TRBJ1-1; a weak D match, TRBD1 (6 bases). CDR3 length: 16 amino acids. Germline V gene sequence: CDR1 WNHNN, CDR2 SYGVQD (reference sequence). V gave up 4 bases and J gave up 0 bases, with 15 bases separating them.

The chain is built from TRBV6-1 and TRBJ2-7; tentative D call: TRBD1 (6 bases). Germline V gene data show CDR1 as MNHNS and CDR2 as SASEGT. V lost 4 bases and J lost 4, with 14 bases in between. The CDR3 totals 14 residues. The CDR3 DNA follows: TGTGCCAGCAGTGTGGGGGCAGGGGCTTACGAGCAGTACTTC. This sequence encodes CASSVGAGAYEQYF.

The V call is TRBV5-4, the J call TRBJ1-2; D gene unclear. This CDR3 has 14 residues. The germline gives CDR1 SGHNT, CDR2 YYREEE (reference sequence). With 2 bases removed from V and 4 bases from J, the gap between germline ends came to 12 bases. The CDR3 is CASSFEGVGYGYTF. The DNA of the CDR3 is TGTGCCAGCAGCTTTGAGGGTGTGGGCTATGGCTACACCTTC.

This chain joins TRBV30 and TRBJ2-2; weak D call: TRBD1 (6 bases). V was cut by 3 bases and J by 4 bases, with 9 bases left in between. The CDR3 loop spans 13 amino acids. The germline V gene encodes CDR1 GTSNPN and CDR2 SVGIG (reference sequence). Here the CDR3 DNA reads TGTGCCTGGAGACAGGGCGTCACCGGGGAGCTGTTTTTT. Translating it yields CAWRQGVTGELFF.

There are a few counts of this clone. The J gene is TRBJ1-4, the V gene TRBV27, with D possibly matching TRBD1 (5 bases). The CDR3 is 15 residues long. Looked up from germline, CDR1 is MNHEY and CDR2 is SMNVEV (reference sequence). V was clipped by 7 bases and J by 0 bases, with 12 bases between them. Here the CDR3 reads CASNFRGTTNEKLFF. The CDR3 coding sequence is TGTGCCAGCAATTTCCGGGGGACAACTAATGAAAAACTGTTTTTT.

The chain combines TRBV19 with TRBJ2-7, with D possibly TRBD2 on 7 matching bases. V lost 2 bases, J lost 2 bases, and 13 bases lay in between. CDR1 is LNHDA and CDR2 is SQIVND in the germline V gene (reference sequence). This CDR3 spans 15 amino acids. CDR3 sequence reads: CASSIIGGGTYEQYF. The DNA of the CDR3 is TGTGCCAGTAGTATAATAGGGGGGGGGACCTACGAGCAGTACTTC. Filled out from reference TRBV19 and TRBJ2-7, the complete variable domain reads DGGITQSPKYLFRKEGQNVTLSCEQNLNHDAMYWYRQDPGQGLRLIYYSQIVNDFQKGDIAEGYSVSREKKESFPLTVTSAQKNPTAFYLCASSIIGGGTYEQYFGPGTRLTVT.

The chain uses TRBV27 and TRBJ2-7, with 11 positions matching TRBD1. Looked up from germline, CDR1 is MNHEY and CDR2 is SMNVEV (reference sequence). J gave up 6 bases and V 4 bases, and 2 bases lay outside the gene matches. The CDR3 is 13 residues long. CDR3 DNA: TGTGCCAGCAGTTGGGACAGGGGGTTCGAGCAGTACTTC. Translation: CASSWDRGFEQYF.

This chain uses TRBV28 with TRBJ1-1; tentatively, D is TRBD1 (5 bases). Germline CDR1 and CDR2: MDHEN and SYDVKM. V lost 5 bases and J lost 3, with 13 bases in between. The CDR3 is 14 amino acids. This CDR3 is CASSLDTGYTEAFF. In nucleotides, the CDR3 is TGTGCCAGCAGTCTGGACACTGGCTACACTGAAGCTTTCTTT.

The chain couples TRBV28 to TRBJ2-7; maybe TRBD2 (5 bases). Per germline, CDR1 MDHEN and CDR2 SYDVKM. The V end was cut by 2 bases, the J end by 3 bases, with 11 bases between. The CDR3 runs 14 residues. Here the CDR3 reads CASSLLGVNYEQYF. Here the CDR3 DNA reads TGTGCCAGCAGTTTACTGGGAGTAAACTACGAGCAGTACTTC.

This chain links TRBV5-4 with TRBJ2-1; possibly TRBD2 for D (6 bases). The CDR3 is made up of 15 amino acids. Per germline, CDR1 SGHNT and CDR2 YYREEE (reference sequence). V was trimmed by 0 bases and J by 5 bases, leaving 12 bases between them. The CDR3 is CASSLGWEDDNEQFF. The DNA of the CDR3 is TGTGCCAGCAGCTTGGGATGGGAGGACGACAATGAGCAGTTCTTC.

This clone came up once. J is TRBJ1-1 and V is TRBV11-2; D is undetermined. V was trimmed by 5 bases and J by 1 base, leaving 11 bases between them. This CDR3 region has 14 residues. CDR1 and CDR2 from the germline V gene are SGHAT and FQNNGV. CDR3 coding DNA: TGTGCCAGCAGCCTGAGAATTCAGAACACTGAAGCTTTCTTT. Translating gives CASSLRIQNTEAFF.

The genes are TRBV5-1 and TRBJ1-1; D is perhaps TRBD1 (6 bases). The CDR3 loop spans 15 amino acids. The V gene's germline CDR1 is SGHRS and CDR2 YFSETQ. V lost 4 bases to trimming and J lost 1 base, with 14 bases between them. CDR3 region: CASSIETGSNTEAFF. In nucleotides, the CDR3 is TGCGCCAGCAGCATCGAAACAGGGTCGAACACTGAAGCTTTCTTT.

The CDR3 sequence is CASSWTGSTEAFF. CDR3 coding DNA: TGTGCCAGCAGCTGGACAGGGAGCACTGAAGCTTTCTTT. The chain joins TRBV5-5 to TRBJ1-1; 8 bases agree with TRBD1. Losses at the gene ends were 3 bases for V and 4 bases for J; bases not matched to a gene: 2. The CDR3 runs to 13 residues. Germline V gene sequence: CDR1 SGHKS, CDR2 YYEKEE (reference sequence).

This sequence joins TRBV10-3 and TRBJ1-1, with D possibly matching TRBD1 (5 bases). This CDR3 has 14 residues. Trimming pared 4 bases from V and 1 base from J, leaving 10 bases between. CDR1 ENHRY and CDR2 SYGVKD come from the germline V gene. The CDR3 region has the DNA TGTGCCATCAGTGGCGTGGGGGGGAACACTGAAGCTTTCTTT. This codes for CAISGVGGNTEAFF.

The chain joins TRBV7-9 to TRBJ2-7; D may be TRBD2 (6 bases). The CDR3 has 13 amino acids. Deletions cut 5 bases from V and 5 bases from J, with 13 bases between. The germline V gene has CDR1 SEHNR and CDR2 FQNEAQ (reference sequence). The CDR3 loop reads CASSRRRDHEQYF. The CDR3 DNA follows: TGTGCCAGCAGCCGGCGGCGGGATCACGAGCAGTACTTC.

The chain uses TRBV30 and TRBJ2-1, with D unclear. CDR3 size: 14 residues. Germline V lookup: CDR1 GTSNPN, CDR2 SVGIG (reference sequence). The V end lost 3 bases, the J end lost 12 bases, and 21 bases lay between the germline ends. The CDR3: CAWSGDSEHSGQFF. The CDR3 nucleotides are TGTGCCTGGAGCGGAGATTCAGAACACTCTGGGCAGTTCTTC.